Listed below are T cell receptor beta chains from one sample, sequenced in a study of OX40 agonist ivuxolimab in advanced cancers. TCRdb's copy holds only in-frame clones and misses some; the assay was immunoSEQ multiplex PCR. Here the sample spans 45,000 to 50,000 clones, roughly three quarters being singletons. The material sequenced was CD4+ or CD8+ T cells sorted from blood, taken in a trial of the OX40 agonist ivuxolimab. Receptors were obtained from an adult with an advanced solid tumor such as melanoma, head and neck, liver or kidney cancer. CDR3s leave out the opening cysteine and the closing phenylalanine or tryptophan. The order of the fields is J gene, V gene, clone size, CDR3 protein. Some rows mark clone size as missing; the rest say once, few, many or name a class of expanded clone.

J gene: TRBJ1-5
V gene: TRBV23-1
clone size: NA
CDR3 protein: AMGTENSNQPQH

J gene: TRBJ2-3
V gene: TRBV7-9
clone size: NA
CDR3 protein: ASSLSTVTDTQY

J gene: TRBJ1-5
V gene: TRBV5-8
clone size: NA
CDR3 protein: ASGNRTVYQPQH

J gene: TRBJ1-3
V gene: TRBV29-1
clone size: NA
CDR3 protein: SAAPLDDLGNTIY

J gene: TRBJ2-1
V gene: TRBV9
clone size: NA
CDR3 protein: ASSVVTGNEQF

J gene: TRBJ1-1
V gene: TRBV7-8
clone size: NA
CDR3 protein: ASVSRVMNTEAF

J gene: TRBJ1-1
V gene: TRBV6-1
clone size: NA
CDR3 protein: ASSELGIEAF

J gene: TRBJ2-7
V gene: TRBV16
clone size: once
CDR3 protein: ASSPGGSYEQY

J gene: TRBJ2-1
V gene: TRBV6-6
clone size: NA
CDR3 protein: ASSQQGDEQF

J gene: TRBJ2-7
V gene: TRBV19
clone size: once
CDR3 protein: ASSIDPVAGIYEQY

J gene: TRBJ1-6
V gene: TRBV19
clone size: once
CDR3 protein: ASSTQMNSPLH

J gene: TRBJ2-3
V gene: TRBV25-1
clone size: NA
CDR3 protein: ASSRDRGGDTQY

J gene: TRBJ2-7
V gene: TRBV30
clone size: NA
CDR3 protein: ATGQFDLRQY

J gene: TRBJ2-7
V gene: TRBV9
clone size: NA
CDR3 protein: ASSVAGLTYEQY

J gene: TRBJ2-7
V gene: TRBV4-2
clone size: NA
CDR3 protein: ASSGRWAGEPEQY

J gene: TRBJ2-1
V gene: TRBV5-1
clone size: NA
CDR3 protein: ASSLESGRAGEQF

J gene: TRBJ1-2
V gene: TRBV7-9
clone size: NA
CDR3 protein: ASSLSSQARGYT

J gene: TRBJ1-1
V gene: TRBV7-7
clone size: NA
CDR3 protein: ASSQWRGTEAF

J gene: TRBJ1-1
V gene: TRBV5-6
clone size: NA
CDR3 protein: ASSFSWGLVTEAF

J gene: TRBJ1-6
V gene: TRBV10-3
clone size: NA
CDR3 protein: AISDRGGRADNSPLH

J gene: TRBJ2-1
V gene: TRBV12-5
clone size: few
CDR3 protein: ASGFGGAREQF

J gene: TRBJ2-7
V gene: TRBV5-1
clone size: few
CDR3 protein: ASSPLGQGWDEQY

J gene: TRBJ1-6
V gene: TRBV18
clone size: NA
CDR3 protein: ASSPFPGQGYNSPLH

J gene: TRBJ2-5
V gene: TRBV6-6
clone size: NA
CDR3 protein: ASSTTSGQETQY

J gene: TRBJ1-6
V gene: TRBV5-1
clone size: NA
CDR3 protein: ASSLAGAQYVPLH

J gene: TRBJ2-2
V gene: TRBV5-4
clone size: NA
CDR3 protein: ASSPSGTIHTGELF

J gene: TRBJ1-2
V gene: TRBV5-1
clone size: NA
CDR3 protein: ASSLAEAANYGYT

J gene: TRBJ1-1
V gene: TRBV6-6
clone size: NA
CDR3 protein: ASSWSGGTEAF

J gene: TRBJ1-2
V gene: TRBV10-3
clone size: few
CDR3 protein: AIRASTRGYT

J gene: NA
V gene: TRBV14
clone size: NA
CDR3 protein: ASSQEGLAGTGSEQY

J gene: TRBJ2-1
V gene: TRBV6-5
clone size: NA
CDR3 protein: ACATPSAYNEQF

J gene: TRBJ1-2
V gene: TRBV5-1
clone size: NA
CDR3 protein: ASSSTHGGNYGYT

J gene: TRBJ2-3
V gene: TRBV7-9
clone size: NA
CDR3 protein: ASSLGLSTDTQY

J gene: TRBJ1-1
V gene: TRBV9
clone size: NA
CDR3 protein: ASSVAAEAF

J gene: TRBJ1-5
V gene: TRBV19
clone size: NA
CDR3 protein: ASSILFAGRVGQPQH

J gene: TRBJ1-4
V gene: TRBV7-2
clone size: NA
CDR3 protein: ASSLGATNEKLF

J gene: TRBJ1-1
V gene: TRBV5-4
clone size: NA
CDR3 protein: ASSRGNTEAF

J gene: TRBJ2-7
V gene: TRBV29-1
clone size: NA
CDR3 protein: SVEGPRVPYEQY

J gene: TRBJ1-1
V gene: TRBV5-1
clone size: once
CDR3 protein: ASSRALENTEAF

J gene: TRBJ2-2
V gene: TRBV4-1
clone size: NA
CDR3 protein: ASSQESRRGRDTGELF

J gene: TRBJ1-2
V gene: TRBV7-8
clone size: NA
CDR3 protein: ASSFRDTYYGYT

J gene: TRBJ2-7
V gene: TRBV2
clone size: NA
CDR3 protein: ASMRGYEQY

J gene: TRBJ1-2
V gene: TRBV4-3
clone size: NA
CDR3 protein: ASSQAGSASGYGYT

J gene: TRBJ2-1
V gene: TRBV2
clone size: NA
CDR3 protein: ASKLRGSEQF

J gene: TRBJ2-1
V gene: TRBV5-1
clone size: once
CDR3 protein: ASSAGLEYNEQF

J gene: TRBJ1-1
V gene: TRBV10-3
clone size: NA
CDR3 protein: AISDSSEALNTEAF

J gene: TRBJ2-4
V gene: TRBV5-1
clone size: NA
CDR3 protein: ASSSLAGGPTKNIQY

J gene: TRBJ2-3
V gene: TRBV12-5
clone size: NA
CDR3 protein: ASGTGTRTDTQY

J gene: TRBJ1-6
V gene: TRBV11-2
clone size: NA
CDR3 protein: ASSLGQGEAPLH

J gene: TRBJ1-1
V gene: TRBV5-1
clone size: NA
CDR3 protein: ASSLGTGLNTEAF

J gene: TRBJ2-1
V gene: TRBV10-2
clone size: NA
CDR3 protein: ASTEFPERELYNEQF